The TCR beta chain under discussion was sequenced for a study of blood T cell repertoires in COVID-19. Clones were read by immunoSEQ multiplex PCR, and TCRdb kept only the in-frame ones, dropping some. The data contain about 340,000 clones, 92% of them singletons. This CDR3 is 16 amino acids long. V shed 3 bases and J 7 bases; nucleotides not matched to a gene: 11. Per germline, CDR1 MNHEY and CDR2 SMNVEV (reference sequence). The gene calls are TRBV27 and TRBJ2-2; 7 bases are a match to TRBD1. The sequencing input was PBMCs or T cells enriched from blood (not recorded which). The TCR comes from a woman aged 25 to 39 who had recovered from COVID-19. Here the CDR3 DNA reads TGTGCCAGCAGTTTCGGGACAGATGGGACCAGCGGGGAGCTGTTTTTT. This gives the protein CASSFGTDGTSGELFF.